This TCR beta chain was obtained from a study of human T cells and chemical hapten exposure. Broader study findings: DPC sensitization did not alter TCRs above 1 in 1000 frequency. Donors' alopecia may make their immune response differ from healthy people's. Expanded TCRs formed significantly more large CDR3 similarity clusters than controls.

Sample time point: pre-sensitization, week 0. Treatment given: therapeutic diphenylcyclopropenone sensitization with weekly scalp DPC. In this sample, this clonotype turned up many times. Antigen specificity is unknown. TCRdb reanalysed the RACE reads using MiXCR and keeps one entry per CDR3 protein. The sample includes around 330,000 distinct CDR3 sequences, 5.5% of them seen just once. Material: whole blood, obtained in connection with sensitization to the hapten diphenylcyclopropenone (DPC). This TCR came from a woman under 30 with alopecia areata. Some clones in this sample may be carry-over from other donors' samples.

CDR3 in amino acids: CASSPWTREDEKLFF. The CDR3 DNA is TGTGCCAGCAGCCCCTGGACGAGAGAGGATGAAAAACTGTTTTTT. The V call is TRBV7-9, the J call TRBJ1-4; no clear D gene. The CDR3 length is 15 residues. V was cut by 5 bases and J by 6 bases, with 16 bases left in between. From germline, CDR1 is SEHNR and CDR2 FQNEAQ (reference sequence).